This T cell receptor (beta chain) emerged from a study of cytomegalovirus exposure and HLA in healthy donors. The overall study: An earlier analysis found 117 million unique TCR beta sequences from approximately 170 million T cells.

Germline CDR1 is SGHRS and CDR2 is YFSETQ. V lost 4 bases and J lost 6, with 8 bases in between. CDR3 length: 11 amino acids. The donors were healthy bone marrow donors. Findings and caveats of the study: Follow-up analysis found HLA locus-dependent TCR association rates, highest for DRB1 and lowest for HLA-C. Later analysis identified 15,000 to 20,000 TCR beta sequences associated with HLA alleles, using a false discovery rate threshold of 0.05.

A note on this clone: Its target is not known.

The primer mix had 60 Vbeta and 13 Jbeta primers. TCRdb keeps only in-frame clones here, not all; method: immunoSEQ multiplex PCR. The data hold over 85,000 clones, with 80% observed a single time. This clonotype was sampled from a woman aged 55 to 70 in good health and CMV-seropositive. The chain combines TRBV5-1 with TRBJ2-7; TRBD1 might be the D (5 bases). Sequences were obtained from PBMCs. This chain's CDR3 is CASSPGIEQYF. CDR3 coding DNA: TGCGCCAGCAGCCCAGGGATCGAGCAGTACTTC.